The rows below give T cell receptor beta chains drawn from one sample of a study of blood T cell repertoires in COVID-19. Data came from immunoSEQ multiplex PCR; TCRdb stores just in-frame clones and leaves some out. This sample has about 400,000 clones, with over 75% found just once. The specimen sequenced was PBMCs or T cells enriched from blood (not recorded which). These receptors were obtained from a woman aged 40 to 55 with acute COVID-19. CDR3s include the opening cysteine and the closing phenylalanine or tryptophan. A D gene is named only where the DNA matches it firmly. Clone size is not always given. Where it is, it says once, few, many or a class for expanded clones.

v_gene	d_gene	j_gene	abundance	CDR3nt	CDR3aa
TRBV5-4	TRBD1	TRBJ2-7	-	TGTGCCAGCAGCTCACAGGGGGCAGCCTACGAGCAGTACTTC	CASSSQGAAYEQYF
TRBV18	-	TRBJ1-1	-	TGTGCCAGCTCACAGACAGCGAACACTGAAGCTTTCTTT	CASSQTANTEAFF
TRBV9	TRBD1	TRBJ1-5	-	TGTGCCAGCAGCGTAGGCGACAGGGGTATGCCCCAGCATTTT	CASSVGDRGMPQHF
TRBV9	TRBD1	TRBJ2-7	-	TGTGCCAGCAGCGTAGGGCCGGGACAGGGATACGAGCAGTACTTC	CASSVGPGQGYEQYF
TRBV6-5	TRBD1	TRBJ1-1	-	TGTGCCAGCAGTTATAGGCAGGGGGGCACTGAAGCTTTCTTT	CASSYRQGGTEAFF
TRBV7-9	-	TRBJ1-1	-	TGTGCCAGCAGCTTTGCAGGGGTCACTGAAGCTTTCTTT	CASSFAGVTEAFF
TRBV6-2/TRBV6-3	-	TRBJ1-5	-	TGTGCCAGCAGTTACGGGCCCCACAGAAATCAGCCCCAGCATTTT	CASSYGPHRNQPQHF
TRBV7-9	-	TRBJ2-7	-	TGTGCCAGCAGCTTAGGGGCGACCGAGCAGTACTTC	CASSLGATEQYF
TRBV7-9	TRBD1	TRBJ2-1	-	TGTGCCAGCAGCTTATCGTTGACAGGGGGTTCGGAGCAGTTCTTC	CASSLSLTGGSEQFF
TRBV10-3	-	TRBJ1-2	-	TGTGCCATCAGTGAGCGACAGGTTGTAGGCTACACCTTC	CAISERQVVGYTF
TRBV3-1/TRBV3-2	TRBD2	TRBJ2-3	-	TGTGCCAGCGCGGGAACTAGCGGGGGTTCAGATACGCAGTATTTT	CASAGTSGGSDTQYF
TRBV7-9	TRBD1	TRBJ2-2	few	TGTGCCAGTCAGGGGGCCGGGGAGCTGTTTTTT	CASQGAGELFF
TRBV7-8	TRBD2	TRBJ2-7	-	TGTGCCAGCAGCTCCTCGTGGCTAGCGGACGAGCAGTACTTC	CASSSSWLADEQYF
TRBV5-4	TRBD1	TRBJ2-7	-	TGTGCCAGCAGCTCGCAGGGGGCCTACGAGCAGTACTTC	CASSSQGAYEQYF
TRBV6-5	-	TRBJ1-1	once	TGTGCCAGTGAAAACGGGGGGAACACTGAAGCTTTCTTT	CASENGGNTEAFF
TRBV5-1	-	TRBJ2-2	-	TGCGCCAGCAGCGCCCTAGGAGTCACCGGGGAGCTGTTTTTT	CASSALGVTGELFF
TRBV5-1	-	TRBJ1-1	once	TGCGCCAGCAGCCAAGCGCCCAGAGGAGGGAACACTGAAGCTTTCTTT	CASSQAPRGGNTEAFF
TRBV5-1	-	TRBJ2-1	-	TGCGCCAGCAGCTGGAGGACGGAAAATGAGCAGTTCTTC	CASSWRTENEQFF
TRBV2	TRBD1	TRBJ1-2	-	TGTGCCAGCAGATTAACAGGGGCGGGCTACACCTTC	CASRLTGAGYTF